The T cell receptor beta chain described here comes from a study of T cells after yellow fever vaccination. General observations from the study: Reappearing after the booster were most of the clones from primary vaccination (roughly 96% CD4, approximately 88% CD8). Repertoires sorted by FACS could include abundant clonotypes that are contaminants from the bulk population. It was the secondary response that reached its peak faster, day 5 versus 15, but it was weaker.

The CDR3 totals 13 residues. Germline values: CDR1 MNHNS, CDR2 SASEGT. J lost 1 base, V lost 11 bases, and 4 bases had no gene match. Production of TCR cDNA was by 5'RACE template switching, which also added a universal primer site and UMIs. From the 5' RACE reads, TCRdb called clonotypes with MiXCR, one entry per CDR3 protein. The sample has 450,000 to 550,000 distinct CDR3 sequences, roughly a fifth seen once. This clonotype came up a few times. What it binds is unknown. This chain links TRBV6-1 with TRBJ2-2; 7 nucleotides agree with TRBD1. The source material was PBMCs, sampled 15 days after the yellow fever booster vaccination. The receptor comes from a young man who received the YFV17D yellow fever vaccine. CDR3 amino acids: CAGRTGNTGELFF. Here the CDR3 DNA reads TGTGCCGGACGGACAGGGAACACCGGGGAGCTGTTTTTT.